These 11 T cell receptor beta chains originate from one sample sequenced in a study of CD8 T cells in ankylosing spondylitis (dated by TCRdb to about 2017). Library preparation employed 5' RACE. Sequencing instrument: Illumina HiSeq 2500. TCRdb handled the public reads itself, with Q25 trimming in fastp and clone calling in MiXCR, and kept productive beta chains. Rows are unified per CDR3 protein, each entry keeping the most common DNA and genes. This sample lists roughly 100,000 distinct CDR3 sequences; about 7.7% were detected once. Around 10% of the sample goes to the ten largest clones. The sequenced sample consisted of blood, either unsorted or a sorted T cell fraction (not recorded which). These receptors all come from a male donor with ankylosing spondylitis or in good health (not recorded which).

The table lists this clonotype with many counts. The chain links TRBV4-3 to TRBJ2-3; 10 nucleotides line up with TRBD2. The CDR3 length is 14 residues. Germline-derived CDR1 and CDR2 are LGHNA and YSLEER. The V gene end was trimmed by 6 bases and the J gene end by 2 bases; junction bases not matched to a gene: 2. CDR3 in DNA: TGCGCCAGCAGTCTAGCGGGGGACACAGATACGCAGTATTTT. It codes for CASSLAGDTDTQYF.

This clonotype was observed at least ten times. The chain recombines TRBV5-1 with TRBJ2-2; D is uncertain. This CDR3 comprises 14 residues. V gave up 1 base and J gave up 7 bases, with 11 bases separating them. Per the germline V gene, CDR1 is SGHRS and CDR2 is YFSETQ. The CDR3 loop is CASSLSLLDGELFF. Written as DNA, the CDR3 is TGCGCCAGCAGCTTGTCTCTTCTAGACGGGGAGCTGTTTTTT.

Comment on this clonotype: A read error is possible here, since a much larger clone lies one base away. V and J are TRBV7-9 and TRBJ2-5; 7 bases fit TRBD1. The CDR3 sequence is 13 residues long. Germline V gene sequence: CDR1 SEHNR, CDR2 FQNEAQ (reference sequence). The CDR3 sequence is CTSRGQLQETQYF. CDR3 coding DNA: TGTACCAGCAGGGGACAGCTTCAAGAGACCCAGTACTTC.

This clonotype was recorded a few times. The chain employs TRBV12-3 or TRBV12-4 and TRBJ2-2; 10 bases are shared with TRBD1. The CDR3 is 17 amino acids. The V gene end was trimmed by 6 bases and the J gene end by 4 bases; junction bases not matched to a gene: 11. For the CDR3, the DNA is TGTGCCAGCAGGCTACAGGGACAGGGGCGTTTCACCGGGGAGCTGTTTTTT. It translates to CASRLQGQGRFTGELFF.

In this sample, this clonotype turned up many times. The chain carries TRBV7-8 and TRBJ2-4; a weak D match, TRBD2 (6 bases). This CDR3 has 19 amino acids. V was trimmed by 2 bases and J by 8 bases, leaving 28 bases between them. Germline CDR1 and CDR2: SGHVS and FQNEAQ. The CDR3 loop reads CASSLYPDRRDRIVDIQYF. In DNA form, the CDR3 reads TGTGCCAGCAGCTTATACCCGGATCGGCGGGACCGGATTGTGGACATTCAGTACTTC.

This clonotype was counted at least ten times. The CDR3 DNA reads as TGTGCCACCAGCAGAACCCGGACAGGGGGCCCTATCGATGAGCAGTTCTTC. Protein sequence: CATSRTRTGGPIDEQFF. The chain uses TRBV15 and TRBJ2-1; TRBD1 aligns across 11 bases. The CDR3 contains 17 residues. The germline gives CDR1 LNHNV, CDR2 YYDKDF (reference sequence). Trimming removed 2 bases from V and 8 bases from J; junction bases left unmatched: 11.

The gene calls are TRBV4-3 and TRBJ2-3; 8 bases are a match to TRBD2. Germline-derived CDR1 and CDR2 are LGHNA and YSLEER. V was pared by 0 bases and J by 2 bases, with 7 bases of the junction left unmatched. The CDR3 is 17 residues long. CDR3 region: CASSQDFSGGLTDTQYF. The CDR3 region has the DNA TGCGCCAGCAGCCAAGATTTCAGCGGGGGACTCACAGATACGCAGTATTTT.

This clonotype was recorded many times. This chain uses TRBV5-1 with TRBJ2-2; D may be TRBD2 (6 bases). Germline CDR1 is SGHRS and CDR2 is YFSETQ. Trimming pared 0 bases from V and 1 base from J, leaving 7 bases between. CDR3 length: 15 residues. In nucleotides, the CDR3 is TGCGCCAGCAGCTTGGACGGGAGGAACACCGGGGAGCTGTTTTTT. Translation: CASSLDGRNTGELFF.

In this sample, this clonotype turned up many times. The chain has TRBV19 and TRBJ2-1; TRBD2 aligns across 7 bases. The V gene's germline CDR1 is LNHDA and CDR2 SQIVND (reference sequence). With V trimmed by 1 base and J by 0 bases, 6 bases remained unmatched. The CDR3 totals 17 residues. The CDR3 DNA sequence: TGTGCCAGTAGTATAGGCAGAGGCGGGAGCTCCTACAATGAGCAGTTCTTC. Its protein product is CASSIGRGGSSYNEQFF.

This clonotype was seen ten or more times. The rearrangement uses TRBV4-3 and TRBJ2-7, with D maybe TRBD1 (6 bases). The CDR3 extends over 14 amino acids. Germline V lookup: CDR1 LGHNA, CDR2 YSLEER. V lost 4 bases to trimming and J lost 2 bases, with 12 bases between them. Written as DNA, the CDR3 is TGCGCCAGCAGCCCATCGACAGGAGCCTACGAGCAGTACTTC. Its protein product is CASSPSTGAYEQYF.

This clonotype was picked up a small number of times. The gene calls are TRBV7-2 and TRBJ2-7; 9 bases map to TRBD1. Trimming removed 1 base from V and 6 bases from J; junction bases left unmatched: 7. The germline V gene has CDR1 SGHTA and CDR2 FQGNSA. This CDR3 contains 15 residues. CDR3 amino acids: CASSLVGQGGGEQYF. The CDR3 DNA is TGTGCCAGCAGCTTAGTGGGACAGGGAGGGGGCGAGCAGTACTTC.